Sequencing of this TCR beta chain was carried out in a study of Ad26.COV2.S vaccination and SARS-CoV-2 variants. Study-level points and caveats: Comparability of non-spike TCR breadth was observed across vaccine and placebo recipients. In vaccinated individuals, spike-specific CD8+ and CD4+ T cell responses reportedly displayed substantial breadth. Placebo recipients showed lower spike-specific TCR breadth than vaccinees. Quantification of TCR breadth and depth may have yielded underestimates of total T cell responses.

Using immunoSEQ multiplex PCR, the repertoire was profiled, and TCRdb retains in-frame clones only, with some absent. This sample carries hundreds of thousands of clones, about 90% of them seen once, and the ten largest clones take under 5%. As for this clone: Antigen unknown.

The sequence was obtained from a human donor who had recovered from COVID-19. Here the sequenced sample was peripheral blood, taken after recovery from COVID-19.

CDR3 bases: TGTGCATCATGGTGGGGGACTAACACTGAAGCTTTCTTT. Protein product: CASWWGTNTEAFF. The chain links TRBV13 to TRBJ1-1; TRBD1 is a possible D gene (5 bases). CDR1 and CDR2 from the germline V gene are PRHDT and FYEKMQ (reference sequence). This CDR3 has 13 residues.